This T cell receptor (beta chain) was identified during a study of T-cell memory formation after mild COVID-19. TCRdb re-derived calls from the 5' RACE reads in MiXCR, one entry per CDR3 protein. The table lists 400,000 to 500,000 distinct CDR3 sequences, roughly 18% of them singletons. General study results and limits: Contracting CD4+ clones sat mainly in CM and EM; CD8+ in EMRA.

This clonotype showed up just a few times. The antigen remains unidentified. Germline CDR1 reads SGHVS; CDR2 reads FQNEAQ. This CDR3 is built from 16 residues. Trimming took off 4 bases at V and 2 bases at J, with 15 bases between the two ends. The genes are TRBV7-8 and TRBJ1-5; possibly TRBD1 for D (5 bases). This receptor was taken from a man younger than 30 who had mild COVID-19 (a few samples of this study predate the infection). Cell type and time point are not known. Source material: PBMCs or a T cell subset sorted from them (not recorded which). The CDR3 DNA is TGTGCCAGCAGCTCCCCCCGTGGGGGTCGCAATCAGCCCCAGCATTTT. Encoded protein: CASSSPRGGRNQPQHF. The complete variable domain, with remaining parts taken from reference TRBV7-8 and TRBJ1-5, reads GAGVSQSPRYKVAKRGQDVALRCDPISGHVSLFWYQQALGQGPEFLTYFQNEAQLDKSGLPSDRFFAERPEGSVSTLKIQRTQQEDSAVYLCASSSPRGGRNQPQHFGDGTRLSIL.